This entry describes one T cell receptor beta chain. One end of the junction fails to match germline, which may point to a read error. HIV-negative, healthy adults without recent acute infections or vaccinations were the donors. All the donors were Caucasian adults who lived in Nashville, Tennessee. Data came from immunoSEQ multiplex PCR; TCRdb stores just in-frame clones and leaves some out. The table includes around 700,000 clones, about three quarters detected once. The data stem from a study of shared clonotypes between healthy human individuals. CDR3 size: 14 residues. Germline CDR1 reads SGHTA; CDR2 reads FQGTGA.

This clonotype was obtained from a woman in her 30s in good health. The specimen was memory CD4+ T cells sorted from blood. Subset reported: CD45RA-negative fraction. The rearrangement links TRBV7-3 to TRBJ2-5; TRBD2 agrees at 9 bases. The CDR3 sequence: CVSSRSGRSETQYF. CDR3 sequence (DNA): TGTGTCAGCAGCCGTAGCGGGAGATCGGAGACCCAGTACTTC.